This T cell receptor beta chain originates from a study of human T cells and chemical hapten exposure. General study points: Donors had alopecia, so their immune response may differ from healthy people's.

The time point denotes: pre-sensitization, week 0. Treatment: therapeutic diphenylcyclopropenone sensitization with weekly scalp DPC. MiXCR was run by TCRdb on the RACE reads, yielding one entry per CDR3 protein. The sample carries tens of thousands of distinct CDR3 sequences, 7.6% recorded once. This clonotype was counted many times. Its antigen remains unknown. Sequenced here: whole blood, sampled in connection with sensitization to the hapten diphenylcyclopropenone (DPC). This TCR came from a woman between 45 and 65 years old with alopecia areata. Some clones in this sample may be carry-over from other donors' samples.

The CDR3 region is CASSKGRRPPPRNTEAFF. In DNA, the CDR3 is TGTGCCAGCAGCAAAGGAAGGAGACCACCACCGAGGAACACTGAAGCTTTCTTT. This sequence joins TRBV21-1 and TRBJ1-1. TRBV21-1 constitutes a pseudogene. CDR3 length: 18 residues.